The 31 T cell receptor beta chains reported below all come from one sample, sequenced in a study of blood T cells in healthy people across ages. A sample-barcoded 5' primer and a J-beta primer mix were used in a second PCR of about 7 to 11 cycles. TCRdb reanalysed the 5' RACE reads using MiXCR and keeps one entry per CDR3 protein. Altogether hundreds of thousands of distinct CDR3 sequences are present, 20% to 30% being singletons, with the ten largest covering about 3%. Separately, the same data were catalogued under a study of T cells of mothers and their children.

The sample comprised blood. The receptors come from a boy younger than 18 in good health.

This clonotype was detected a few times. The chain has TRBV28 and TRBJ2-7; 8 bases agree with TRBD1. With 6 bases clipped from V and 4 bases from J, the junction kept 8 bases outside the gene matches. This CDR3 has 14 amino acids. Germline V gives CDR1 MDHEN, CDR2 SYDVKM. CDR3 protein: CASSLTGVGYEQYF. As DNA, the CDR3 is TGTGCCAGCAGCTTGACAGGGGTCGGGTACGAGCAGTACTTC.

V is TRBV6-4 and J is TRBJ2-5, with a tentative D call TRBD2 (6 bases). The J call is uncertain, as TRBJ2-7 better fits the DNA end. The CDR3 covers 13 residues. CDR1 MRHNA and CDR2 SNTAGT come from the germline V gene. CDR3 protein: CASSFQEGYEQYF. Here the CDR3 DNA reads TGTGCCAGCAGTTTCCAGGAGGGCTACGAGCAGTACTTC.

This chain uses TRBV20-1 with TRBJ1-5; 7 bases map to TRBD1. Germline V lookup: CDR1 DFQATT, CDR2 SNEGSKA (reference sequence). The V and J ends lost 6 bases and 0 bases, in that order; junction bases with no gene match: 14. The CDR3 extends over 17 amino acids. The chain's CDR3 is CSAPVTGATYSNQPQHF. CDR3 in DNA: TGCAGTGCCCCAGTAACAGGGGCGACCTATAGCAATCAGCCCCAGCATTTT.

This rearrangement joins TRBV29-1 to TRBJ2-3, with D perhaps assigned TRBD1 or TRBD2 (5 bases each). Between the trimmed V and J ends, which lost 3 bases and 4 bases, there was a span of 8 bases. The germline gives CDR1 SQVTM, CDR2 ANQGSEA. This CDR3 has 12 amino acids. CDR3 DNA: TGCAGCGTTGATGGGGGTGCAGATACGCAGTATTTT. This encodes CSVDGGADTQYF.

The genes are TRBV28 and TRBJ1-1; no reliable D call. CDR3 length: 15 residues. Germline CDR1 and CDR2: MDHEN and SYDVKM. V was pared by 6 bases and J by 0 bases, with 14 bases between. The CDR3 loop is CASRSGLLMNTEAFF. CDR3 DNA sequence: TGTGCCAGCAGATCCGGGCTTCTAATGAACACTGAAGCTTTCTTT.

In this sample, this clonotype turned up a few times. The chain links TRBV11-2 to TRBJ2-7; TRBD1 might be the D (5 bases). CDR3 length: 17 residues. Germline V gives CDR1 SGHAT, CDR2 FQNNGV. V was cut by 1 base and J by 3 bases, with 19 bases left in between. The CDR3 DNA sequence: TGTGCCAGCAGCTTAGTCATCTGGGGCCGGCCGATCTACGAGCAGTACTTC. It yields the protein CASSLVIWGRPIYEQYF.

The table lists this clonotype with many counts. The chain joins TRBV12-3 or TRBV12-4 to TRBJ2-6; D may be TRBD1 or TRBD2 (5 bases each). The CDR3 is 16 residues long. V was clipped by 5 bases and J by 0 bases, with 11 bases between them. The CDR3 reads CASSRTGGSGANVLTF. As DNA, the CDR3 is TGTGCCAGCAGTCGCACTGGGGGCTCTGGGGCCAACGTCCTGACTTTC.

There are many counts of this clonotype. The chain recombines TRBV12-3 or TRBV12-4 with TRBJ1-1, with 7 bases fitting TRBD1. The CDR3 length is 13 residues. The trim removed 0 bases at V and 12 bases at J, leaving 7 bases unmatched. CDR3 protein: CASSLALKGATFF. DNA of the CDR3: TGTGCCAGCAGTTTAGCGCTGAAGGGGGCGACTTTCTTT.

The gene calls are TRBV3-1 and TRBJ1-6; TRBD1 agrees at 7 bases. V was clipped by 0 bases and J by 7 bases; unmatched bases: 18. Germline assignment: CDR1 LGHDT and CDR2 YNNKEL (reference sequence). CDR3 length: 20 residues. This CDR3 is CASSQDRFRAGGLRNSPLHF. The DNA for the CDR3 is TGTGCCAGCAGCCAAGATAGATTTAGGGCAGGGGGACTGCGAAATTCACCCCTCCACTTT.

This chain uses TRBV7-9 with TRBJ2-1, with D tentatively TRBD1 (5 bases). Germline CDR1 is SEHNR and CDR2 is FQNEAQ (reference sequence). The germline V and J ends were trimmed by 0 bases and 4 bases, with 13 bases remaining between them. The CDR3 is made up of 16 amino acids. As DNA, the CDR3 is TGTGCCAGCAGCTTAGCTTCGGCAGGGCTTTACAATGAGCAGTTCTTC. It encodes CASSLASAGLYNEQFF. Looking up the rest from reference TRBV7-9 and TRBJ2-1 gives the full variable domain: DTGVSQNPRHKITKRGQNVTFRCDPISEHNRLYWYRQTLGQGPEFLTYFQNEAQLEKSRLLSDRFSAERPKGSFSTLEIQRTEQGDSAMYLCASSLASAGLYNEQFFGPGTRLTVL.

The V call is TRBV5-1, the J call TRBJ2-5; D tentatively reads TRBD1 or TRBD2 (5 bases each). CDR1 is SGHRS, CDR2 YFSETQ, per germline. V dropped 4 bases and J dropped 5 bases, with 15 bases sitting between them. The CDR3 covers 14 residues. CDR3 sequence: CASSVRGSVETQYF. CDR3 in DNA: TGCGCCAGCAGCGTGAGGGGTTCCGTGGAGACCCAGTACTTC.

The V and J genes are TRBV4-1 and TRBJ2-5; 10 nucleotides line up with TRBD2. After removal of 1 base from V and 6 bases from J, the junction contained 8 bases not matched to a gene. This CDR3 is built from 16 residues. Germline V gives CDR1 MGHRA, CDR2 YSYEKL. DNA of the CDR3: TGCGCCAGCAGCCAAGGCAGCGGGGGGGTCCTTAAGACCCAGTACTTC. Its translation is CASSQGSGGVLKTQYF.

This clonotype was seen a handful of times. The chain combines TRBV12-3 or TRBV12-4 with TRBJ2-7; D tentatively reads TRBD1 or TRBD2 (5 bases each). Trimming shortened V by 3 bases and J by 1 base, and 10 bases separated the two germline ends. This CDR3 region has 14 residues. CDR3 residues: CASSFYGASYEQYF. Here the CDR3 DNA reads TGTGCCAGCAGTTTTTACGGGGCTTCCTACGAGCAGTACTTC.

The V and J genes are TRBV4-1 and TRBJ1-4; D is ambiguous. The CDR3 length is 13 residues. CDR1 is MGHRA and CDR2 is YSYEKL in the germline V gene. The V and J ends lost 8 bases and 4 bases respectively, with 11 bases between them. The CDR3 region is CASGSGSNEKLFF. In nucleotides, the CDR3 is TGCGCCAGCGGCTCCGGGAGTAATGAAAAACTGTTTTTT.

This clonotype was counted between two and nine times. The CDR3 sequence: CASSLTIGYLGETQYF. The CDR3, as DNA: TGTGCCAGCAGCTTGACAATTGGATACCTGGGGGAGACCCAGTACTTC. The V and J genes are TRBV11-2 and TRBJ2-5; no reliable D call. This CDR3 is 16 amino acids long. Germline CDR1 reads SGHAT; CDR2 reads FQNNGV. V dropped 3 bases and J dropped 5 bases, with 19 bases sitting between them. The full variable domain, its missing parts supplied by reference TRBV11-2 and TRBJ2-5, is EAGVAQSPRYKIIEKRQSVAFWCNPISGHATLYWYQQILGQGPKLLIQFQNNGVVDDSQLPKDRFSAERLKGVDSTLKIQPAKLEDSAVYLCASSLTIGYLGETQYFGPGTRLLVL.

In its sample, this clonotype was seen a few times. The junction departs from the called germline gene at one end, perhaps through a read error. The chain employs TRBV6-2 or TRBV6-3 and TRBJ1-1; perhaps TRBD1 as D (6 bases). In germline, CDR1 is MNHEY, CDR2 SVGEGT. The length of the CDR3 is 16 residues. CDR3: CASSVGDYRVDTEAFF. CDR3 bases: TGTGCCAGCAGTGTGGGCGATTACAGGGTGGACACTGAGGCTTTCTTT.

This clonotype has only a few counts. This CDR3 is CASSVGVDQPQHF. The DNA for the CDR3 is TGTGCCAGCAGCGTAGGGGTTGATCAGCCCCAGCATTTT. The chain uses TRBV9 and TRBJ1-5; D is unresolved. Deletions cut 0 bases from V and 5 bases from J, with 6 bases between. Germline V gives CDR1 SGDLS, CDR2 YYNGEE. There are 13 residues in the CDR3.

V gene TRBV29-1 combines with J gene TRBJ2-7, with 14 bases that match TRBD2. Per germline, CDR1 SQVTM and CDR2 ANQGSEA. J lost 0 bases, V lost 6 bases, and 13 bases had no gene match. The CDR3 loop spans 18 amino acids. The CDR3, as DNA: TGCAGCGTCCGTGCCGGGACTAGCGGGGGCATTAGCTCCTACGAGCAGTACTTC. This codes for CSVRAGTSGGISSYEQYF.

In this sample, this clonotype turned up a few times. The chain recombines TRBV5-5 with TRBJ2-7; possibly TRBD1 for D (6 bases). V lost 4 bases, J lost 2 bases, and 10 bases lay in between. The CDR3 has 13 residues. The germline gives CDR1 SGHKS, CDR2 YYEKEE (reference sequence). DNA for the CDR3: TGTGCCAGCAGCGGACAGCCCACCTACGAGCAGTACTTC. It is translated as CASSGQPTYEQYF.

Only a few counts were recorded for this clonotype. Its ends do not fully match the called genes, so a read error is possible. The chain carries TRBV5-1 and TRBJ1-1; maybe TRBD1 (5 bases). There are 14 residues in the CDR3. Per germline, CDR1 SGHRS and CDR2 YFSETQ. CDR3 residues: CASSLERGGTEAFF. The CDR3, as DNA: TGTGCCAGCAGCTTAGAGAGGGGTGGCACTGAAGCTTTCTTT.

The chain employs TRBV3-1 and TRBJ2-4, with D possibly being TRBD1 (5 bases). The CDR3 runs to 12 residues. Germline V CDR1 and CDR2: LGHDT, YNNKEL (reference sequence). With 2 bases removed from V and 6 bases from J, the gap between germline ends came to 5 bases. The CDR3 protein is CASSQRGNIQYF. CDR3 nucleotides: TGTGCCAGCAGCCAAAGGGGAAACATTCAGTACTTC. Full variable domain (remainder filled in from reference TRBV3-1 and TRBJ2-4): DTAVSQTPKYLVTQMGNDKSIKCEQNLGHDTMYWYKQDSKKFLKIMFSYNNKELIINETVPNRFSPKSPDKAHLNLHINSLELGDSAVYFCASSQRGNIQYFGAGTRLSVL.

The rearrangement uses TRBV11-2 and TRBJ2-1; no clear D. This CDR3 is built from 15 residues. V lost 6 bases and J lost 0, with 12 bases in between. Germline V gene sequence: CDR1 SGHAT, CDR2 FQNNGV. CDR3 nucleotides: TGTGCCAGCAGTCAGACTGAAAGCTCCTACAATGAGCAGTTCTTC. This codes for CASSQTESSYNEQFF.

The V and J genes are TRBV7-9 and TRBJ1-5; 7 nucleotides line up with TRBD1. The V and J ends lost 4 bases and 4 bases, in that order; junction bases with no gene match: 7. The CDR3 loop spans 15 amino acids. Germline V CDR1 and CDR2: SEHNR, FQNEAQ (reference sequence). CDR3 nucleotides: TGTGCCAGCAGCTCACCCCGGGACAGAAATCAGCCCCAGCATTTT. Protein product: CASSSPRDRNQPQHF.

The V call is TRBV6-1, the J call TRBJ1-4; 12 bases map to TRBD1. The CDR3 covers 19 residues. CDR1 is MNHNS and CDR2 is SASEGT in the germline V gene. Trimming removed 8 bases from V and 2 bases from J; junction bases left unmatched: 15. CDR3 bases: TGTGCCAGCGGCGGGACAGGGGGCATCAAAGGGGTGACTAATGAAAAACTGTTTTTT. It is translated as CASGGTGGIKGVTNEKLFF.

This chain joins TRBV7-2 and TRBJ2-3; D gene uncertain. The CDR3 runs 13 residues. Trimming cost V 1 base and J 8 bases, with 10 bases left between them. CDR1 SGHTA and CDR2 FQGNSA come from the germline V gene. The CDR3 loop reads CASSLGRWGTQYF. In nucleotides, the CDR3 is TGTGCCAGCAGCTTAGGCCGCTGGGGTACGCAGTATTTT.

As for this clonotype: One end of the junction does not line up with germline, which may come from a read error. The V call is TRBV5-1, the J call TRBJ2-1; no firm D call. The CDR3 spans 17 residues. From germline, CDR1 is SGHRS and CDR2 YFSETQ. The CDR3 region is CASSPRWGANSNNEQFF. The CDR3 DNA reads TGCGCCAGCAGCCCGCGGTGGGGTGCCAACTCCAACAATGAGCAGTTCTTC.

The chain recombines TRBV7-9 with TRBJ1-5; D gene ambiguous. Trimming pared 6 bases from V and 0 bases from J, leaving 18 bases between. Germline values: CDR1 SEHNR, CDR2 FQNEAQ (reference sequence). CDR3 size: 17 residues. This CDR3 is CASSYAVGPYSNQPQHF. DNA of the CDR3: TGTGCCAGCAGTTATGCGGTAGGGCCTTATAGCAATCAGCCCCAGCATTTT.

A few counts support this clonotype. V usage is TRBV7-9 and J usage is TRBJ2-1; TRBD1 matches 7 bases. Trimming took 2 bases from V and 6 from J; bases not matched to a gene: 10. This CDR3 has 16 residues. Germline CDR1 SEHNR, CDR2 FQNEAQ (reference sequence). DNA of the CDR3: TGTGCCAGCAGCTTATCCCCTCAGGGGGAAGGCAATGAGCAGTTCTTC. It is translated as CASSLSPQGEGNEQFF.

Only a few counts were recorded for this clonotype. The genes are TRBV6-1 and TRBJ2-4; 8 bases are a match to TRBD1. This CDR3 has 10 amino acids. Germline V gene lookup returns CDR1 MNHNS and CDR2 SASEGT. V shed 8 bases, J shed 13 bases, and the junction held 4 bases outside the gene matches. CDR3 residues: CASAGQGQYF. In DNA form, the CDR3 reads TGTGCCAGCGCCGGACAGGGACAGTACTTC.

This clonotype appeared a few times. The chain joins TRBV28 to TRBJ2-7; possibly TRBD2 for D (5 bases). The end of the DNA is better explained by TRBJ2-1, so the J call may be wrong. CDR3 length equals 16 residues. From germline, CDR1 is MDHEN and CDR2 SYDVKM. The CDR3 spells CASSFRRSAGLNEQFF. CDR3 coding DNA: TGTGCCAGCAGTTTTCGTCGCAGCGCCGGACTCAATGAGCAGTTCTTC.

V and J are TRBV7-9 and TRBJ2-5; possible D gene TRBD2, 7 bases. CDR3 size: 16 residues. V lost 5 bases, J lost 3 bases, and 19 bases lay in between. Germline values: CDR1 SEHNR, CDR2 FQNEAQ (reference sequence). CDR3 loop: CASSRARGLGEETQYF. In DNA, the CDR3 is TGTGCCAGCAGCCGAGCGCGGGGGCTAGGGGAAGAGACCCAGTACTTC.